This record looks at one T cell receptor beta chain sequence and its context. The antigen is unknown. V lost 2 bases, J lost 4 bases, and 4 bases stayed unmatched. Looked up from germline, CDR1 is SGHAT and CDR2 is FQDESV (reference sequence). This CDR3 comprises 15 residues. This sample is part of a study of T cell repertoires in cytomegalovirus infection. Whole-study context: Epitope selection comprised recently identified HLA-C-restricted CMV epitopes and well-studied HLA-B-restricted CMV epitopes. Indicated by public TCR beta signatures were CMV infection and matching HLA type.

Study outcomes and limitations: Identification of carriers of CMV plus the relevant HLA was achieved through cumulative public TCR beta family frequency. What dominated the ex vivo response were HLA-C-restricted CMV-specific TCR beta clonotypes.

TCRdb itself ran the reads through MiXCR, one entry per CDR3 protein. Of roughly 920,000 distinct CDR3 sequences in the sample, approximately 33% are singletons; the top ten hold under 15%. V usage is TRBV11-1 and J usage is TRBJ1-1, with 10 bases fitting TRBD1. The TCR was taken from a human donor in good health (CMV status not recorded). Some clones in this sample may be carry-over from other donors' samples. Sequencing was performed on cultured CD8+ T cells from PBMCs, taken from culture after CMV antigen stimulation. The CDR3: CASSLRTGGGTEAFF. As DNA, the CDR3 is TGTGCCAGCAGCTTAAGGACAGGGGGAGGCACTGAAGCTTTCTTT.